This record covers a single T cell receptor beta chain. As to time point: baseline, week 1 (first vaccination visit). Treatment described: pre-vaccination baseline after standard-of-care therapy. The data are from a study of a mutant IDH1 vaccine in newly diagnosed glioma. Sequenced by immunoSEQ multiplex PCR; TCRdb stores in-frame clones only, minus some. This sample has tens of thousands of clones; approximately 83% occur once, and the top ten carry around 7.4%. The source was PBMCs, collected from a glioma patient treated with radiotherapy, temozolomide or both. This clonotype originated in a woman aged 50 to 65 with glioma.

CDR3 sequence reads: CASSARDGAGNEKLFF. Here the CDR3 DNA reads TGTGCCAGCTCAGCCCGGGACGGAGCTGGGAATGAAAAACTGTTTTTT. This rearrangement joins TRBV18 to TRBJ1-4, with TRBD1 as a possible D gene (5 bases). CDR1 and CDR2 from the germline V gene are KGHSH and LQKENI. The CDR3 length is 16 residues. V lost 5 bases to trimming and J lost 5 bases, with 18 bases between them.